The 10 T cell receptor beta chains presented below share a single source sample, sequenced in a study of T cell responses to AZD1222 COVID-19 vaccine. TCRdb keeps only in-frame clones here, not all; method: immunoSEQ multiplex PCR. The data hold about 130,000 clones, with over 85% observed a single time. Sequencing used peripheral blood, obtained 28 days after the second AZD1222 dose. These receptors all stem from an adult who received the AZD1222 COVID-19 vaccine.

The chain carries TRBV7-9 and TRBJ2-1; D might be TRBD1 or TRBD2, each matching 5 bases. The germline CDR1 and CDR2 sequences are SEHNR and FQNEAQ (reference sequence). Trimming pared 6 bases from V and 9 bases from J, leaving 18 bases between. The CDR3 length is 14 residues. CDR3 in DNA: TGTGCCAGCAGTCTTACAGAGGGGATCGGTGAGCAGTTCTTC. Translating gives CASSLTEGIGEQFF.

CDR3 amino acids: CASSPDRVGYGYTF. For the CDR3, the DNA is TGTGCCAGCAGCCCCGACAGGGTTGGCTATGGCTACACCTTC. V usage is TRBV6-5 and J usage is TRBJ1-2, with TRBD1 matching 7 bases. J was trimmed by 4 bases and V by 6 bases; bases with no gene match: 8. The CDR3 contains 14 residues. The germline V gene has CDR1 MNHEY and CDR2 SVGAGI.

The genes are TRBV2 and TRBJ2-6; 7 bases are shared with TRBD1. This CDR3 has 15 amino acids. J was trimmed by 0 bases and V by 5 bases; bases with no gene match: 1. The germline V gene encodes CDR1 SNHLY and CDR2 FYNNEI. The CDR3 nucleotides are TGTGCCAGCAGTCACAGGGGCTCTGGGGCCAACGTCCTGACTTTC. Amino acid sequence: CASSHRGSGANVLTF.

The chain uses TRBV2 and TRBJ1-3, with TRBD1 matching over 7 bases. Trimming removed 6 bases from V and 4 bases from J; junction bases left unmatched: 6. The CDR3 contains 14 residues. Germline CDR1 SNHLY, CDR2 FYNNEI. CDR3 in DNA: TGTGCCAGCAGCGCAACAGGGGAAGGAAACACCATATATTTT. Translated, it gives CASSATGEGNTIYF.

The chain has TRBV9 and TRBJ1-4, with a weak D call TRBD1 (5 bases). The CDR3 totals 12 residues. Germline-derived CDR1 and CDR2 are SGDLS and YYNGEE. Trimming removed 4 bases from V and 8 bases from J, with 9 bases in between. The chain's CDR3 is CASSPRGEKLFF. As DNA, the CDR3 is TGTGCCAGCAGCCCGCGGGGCGAAAAACTGTTTTTT.

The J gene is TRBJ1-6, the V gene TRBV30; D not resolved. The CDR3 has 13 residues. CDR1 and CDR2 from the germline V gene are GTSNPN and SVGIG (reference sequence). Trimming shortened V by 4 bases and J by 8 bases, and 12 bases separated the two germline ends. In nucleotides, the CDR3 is TGTGCCTGGACTGAAGGTCTGGATTCACCCCTCCACTTT. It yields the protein CAWTEGLDSPLHF.

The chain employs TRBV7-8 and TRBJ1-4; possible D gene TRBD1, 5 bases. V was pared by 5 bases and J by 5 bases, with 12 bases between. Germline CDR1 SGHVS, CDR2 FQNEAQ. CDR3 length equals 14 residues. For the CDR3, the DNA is TGTGCCAGCAGCGGCGTCGGGGGAAATGAAAAACTGTTTTTT. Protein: CASSGVGGNEKLFF.

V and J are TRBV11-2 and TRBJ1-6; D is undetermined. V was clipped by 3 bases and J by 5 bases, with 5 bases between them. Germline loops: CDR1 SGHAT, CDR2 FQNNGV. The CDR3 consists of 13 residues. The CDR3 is CASSFGDNSPLHF. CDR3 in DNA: TGTGCCAGCAGCTTCGGAGATAATTCACCCCTCCACTTT.

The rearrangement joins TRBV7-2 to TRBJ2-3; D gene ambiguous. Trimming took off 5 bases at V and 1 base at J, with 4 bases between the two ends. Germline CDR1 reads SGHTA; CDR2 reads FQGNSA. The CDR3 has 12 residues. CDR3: CASSRGTDTQYF. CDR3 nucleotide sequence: TGTGCCAGCAGCCGAGGCACAGATACGCAGTATTTT.

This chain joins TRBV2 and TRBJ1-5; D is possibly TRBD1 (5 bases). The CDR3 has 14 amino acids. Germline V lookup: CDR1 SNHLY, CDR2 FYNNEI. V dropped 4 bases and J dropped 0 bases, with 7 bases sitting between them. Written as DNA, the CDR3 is TGTGCCAGCAGTGGACAGTTTAGCAATCAGCCCCAGCATTTT. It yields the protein CASSGQFSNQPQHF. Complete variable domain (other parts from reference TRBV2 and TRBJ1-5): EPEVTQTPSHQVTQMGQEVILRCVPISNHLYFYWYRQILGQKVEFLVSFYNNEISEKSEIFDDQFSVERPDGSNFTLKIRSTKLEDSAMYFCASSGQFSNQPQHFGDGTRLSIL.